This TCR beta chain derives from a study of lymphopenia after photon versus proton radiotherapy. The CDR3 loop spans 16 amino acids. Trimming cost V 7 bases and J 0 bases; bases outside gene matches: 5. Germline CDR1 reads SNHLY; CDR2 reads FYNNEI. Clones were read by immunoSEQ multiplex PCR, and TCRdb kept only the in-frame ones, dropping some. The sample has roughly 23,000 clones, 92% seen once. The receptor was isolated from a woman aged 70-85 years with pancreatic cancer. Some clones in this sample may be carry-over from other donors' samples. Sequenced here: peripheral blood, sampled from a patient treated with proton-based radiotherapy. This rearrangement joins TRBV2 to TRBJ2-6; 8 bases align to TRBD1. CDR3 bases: TGTGCCAGCATTCGGGACAGGATCTCTGGGGCCAACGTCCTGACTTTC. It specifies CASIRDRISGANVLTF.